This T cell receptor beta chain was found in a study of shared clonotypes between healthy human individuals (dated by TCRdb to 2019 to 2021). Regarding the complete study: Three men and a couple of women, aged 18 to 49 years, made up the cohort. Libraries were prepared and TCR repertoires were sequenced by different laboratories using diverse techniques, in order to increase sequencing depth and limit assay-specific biases. The study deeply sequenced blood TCR repertoires of 5 or 6 healthy adults to estimate repertoire size and the extent of clonotype sharing between individuals. For each donor, CD4 naive and CD4 memory were each given three plates, CD8 naive was given two plates, and CD8 memory was given one plate. Per donor, leukapheresis produced somewhere between about 0.94 and 9.5 billion PBMCs.

The paper's findings and limits, for the study overall: Sampling was restricted to blood, and TCR repertoires in tissue are likely to differ from TCR repertoires in blood. The small number of donors limited the genetic and exposure-history diversity represented. Across a handful of donors, about 5.2% of naive CD4, 3.5% of naive CD8, 2% to 2.5% of memory CD4, and 0.4% of memory CD8 clonotypes were shared. Rarefaction of sorted-subset datasets indicated incomplete sequencing despite the large sequencing depth. Pairwise subsampling indicated that sequencing depth was expected to affect the degree of clonotype sharing among donors. Clonotypes shared by all four sorted-subset donors showed higher generation probabilities than non-shared clonotypes. Larger estimated clonotype richness was generally found for naive subsets than for memory subsets.

Concerning this clone itself: Its antigen specificity is not known. Base quality data are lacking; no much larger clone is found one base away.

V ends up 8 bases short and J 5 bases short, with an unmatched junction base count of 19. The CDR3, cysteine through phenylalanine, is 17 amino acids long. This entry keeps only the CDR3 DNA: 51 bases, framed from base 1. The germline V gene specifies SGHTA as CDR1 and FQGNSA as CDR2. The donors were healthy, HIV-negative adults with no recently reported acute infections or vaccinations. Every donor was a Caucasian adult residing in Nashville, Tennessee, USA. Magnetic negative selection was used to enrich CD4+ T cells, after which naive cells were positively selected on CD45RA and the negative fraction became the memory subset. Blood was obtained by leukapheresis, after which PBMCs were separated by Ficoll-Histopaque density gradient centrifugation and cryopreserved in liquid nitrogen vapor phase. Analytical flow cytometry was used to check the purity and quantity of each magnetically sorted T cell population. Genomic DNA was isolated from each sorted fraction and quantified by UV absorbance on a Nanodrop 2000c.

TCR CDR3 regions were amplified from genomic DNA by multiplex PCR using the deep immunoSEQ assay. Extracted genomic DNA from each cell subset was distributed evenly across all wells of several immunoSEQ 96-well plates, and each plate was treated as a replicate. For sorted subsets, around 200 ng genomic DNA, equal to 30,000 to 35,000 T cell genomes, was loaded into each replicate PCR. Purified libraries were measured with a Qubit 3.0 fluorometer, size-checked on a Bioanalyzer 2100, and measured again with the KAPA Library Quantification kit. Each immunoSEQ 96-well plate was sequenced on its own single-read 150-cycle Illumina NextSeq 550 flow cell. As for how the authors treated the data: Because the immunoSEQ output included only junctional sequences and no quality scores, the filtering could not be the same as the filtering used for full-length reads. Sequences were annotated with PyIR, a Python wrapper for IgBLAST v1.9, using IMGT germline references to assign V/J genes and CDR3. Reads with weak V/J assignments (E-value above 1e-6), missing CDR3, stop codons, out-of-frame junctions, or ambiguous translated residues were removed. V3J clonotypes were defined as sequences sharing an identical inferred V gene, J gene, and CDR3 amino acid sequence. To compute the percentage overlap between repertoires, the number of shared unique clonotypes was divided by the size of the smaller repertoire. Richness of each repertoire was evaluated using RTK rarefaction, the Chao1 estimator, and Recon v2.1 estimates of unobserved clonotypes. Generation probabilities were computed with OLGA for all TCRbeta clonotypes obtained by the gDNA method from several donors. Held by TCRdb, this immuneACCESS table contains in-frame sequences only and omits some clones. Under half of the omission traces to an unresolved V gene where checked; the cause of the rest is unknown. The V and J calls and clone size are taken from that table; D and trimming were inferred from the DNA. The sample records a few million clones, 90% to 95% of which are singletons. The ten largest clones take up about 0.39% of the sample.

This receptor was taken from a man aged 18 to 30 in good health. Some clones in this sample may be carry-over from other donors' samples. The chain is encoded by TRBV7-2 joined to TRBJ2-7; TRBD2 matches 9 bases in the middle. The sequenced sample was naive CD4+ T cells from PBMCs. The label giving this sample's cell subset or site can be read as: CD45RA+ positively selected. The sequenced DNA: TGTGCCAGCGGCATGCATATGCAAAGCGGGAGGCGAAACGAGCAGTACTTC. This gives the protein CASGMHMQSGRRNEQYF.